One and the same sample provided the 32 T cell receptor beta chains below, sequenced in a study of blood T cells in healthy people across ages. Next came a second PCR, run for about 6 to 11 cycles, which used a sample-barcoded 5' primer along with a J-beta primer mix. TCRdb re-called the 5' RACE reads with MiXCR, one entry per CDR3 protein. The sample records 1.5 million to 2 million distinct CDR3 sequences, approximately 40% being singletons. The sequenced sample consisted of blood. Receptor source: a human donor in good health.

The rearrangement uses TRBV4-1 and TRBJ1-6; D is unresolved. This CDR3 has 16 amino acids. Germline CDR1 MGHRA, CDR2 YSYEKL. Trimming stripped 5 bases from V and 0 bases from J, with 11 bases between. The CDR3 region is CASSSVVSSYNSPLHF. For the CDR3, the DNA is TGCGCCAGCAGCTCCGTCGTCAGCTCCTATAATTCACCCCTCCACTTT.

The chain combines TRBV20-1 with TRBJ1-2; D unresolved. This CDR3 contains 13 residues. Germline V CDR1 and CDR2: DFQATT, SNEGSKA (reference sequence). Trimming removed 3 bases at V and 4 bases at J, with 12 bases between. CDR3: CSASPVGFYGYTF. CDR3 sequence (DNA): TGCAGTGCTAGTCCAGTTGGGTTCTATGGCTACACCTTC.

The chain joins TRBV9 to TRBJ2-2; TRBD1 is a possible D gene (6 bases). V lost 2 bases and J lost 2, with 16 bases in between. Germline V gene sequence: CDR1 SGDLS, CDR2 YYNGEE. This CDR3 contains 17 residues. As DNA, the CDR3 is TGTGCCAGCAGCGTTACCTACAGGGAGATTAACACCGGGGAGCTGTTTTTT. It encodes CASSVTYREINTGELFF. Looking up the rest from reference TRBV9 and TRBJ2-2 gives the full variable domain: DSGVTQTPKHLITATGQRVTLRCSPRSGDLSVYWYQQSLDQGLQFLIQYYNGEERAKGNILERFSAQQFPDLHSELNLSSLELGDSALYFCASSVTYREINTGELFFGEGSRLTVL.

This clonotype was counted only a few times. The rearrangement uses TRBV29-1 and TRBJ2-3, with 8 nucleotides matching TRBD2. The trim removed 4 bases at V and 11 bases at J, leaving 14 bases unmatched. The V gene's germline CDR1 is SQVTM and CDR2 ANQGSEA. The CDR3 covers 14 residues. This chain's CDR3 is CSVGGWGLDFKQYF. Here the CDR3 DNA reads TGCAGCGTTGGGGGATGGGGACTAGATTTTAAGCAGTATTTT.

The chain joins TRBV7-2 to TRBJ1-2, with D possibly matching TRBD1 (6 bases). Germline-derived CDR1 and CDR2 are SGHTA and FQGNSA. V was cut by 5 bases and J by 6 bases, with 19 bases left in between. The CDR3 consists of 15 residues. CDR3 residues: CASSRPGQTGHGYTF. The CDR3 bases are TGTGCCAGCAGCCGACCGGGACAAACGGGCCATGGCTACACCTTC.

This clonotype was detected only a few times. The chain links TRBV2 to TRBJ2-7; no clear D. V was shortened by 7 bases and J by 3 bases, with 13 bases between the two germline ends. The CDR3 is made up of 13 amino acids. Germline V gene lookup returns CDR1 SNHLY and CDR2 FYNNEI. This CDR3 is CASNTGRHYEQYF. CDR3 DNA sequence: TGTGCCAGCAATACGGGCAGGCACTACGAGCAGTACTTC.

The rearrangement joins TRBV4-2 to TRBJ2-5; no clear D gene. The J call may be mistaken, given a closer DNA end match to TRBJ2-7. The CDR3 covers 14 residues. Germline values: CDR1 LGHNA, CDR2 YNFKEQ. The CDR3 protein is CASSYSEAGSEQYF. CDR3 coding DNA: TGTGCCAGCAGCTACTCGGAAGCAGGTAGCGAGCAGTACTTC.

The V and J genes are TRBV7-9 and TRBJ1-5; a weak D match, TRBD1 (6 bases). The CDR3 spans 17 residues. Germline CDR1 is SEHNR and CDR2 is FQNEAQ (reference sequence). V lost 5 bases and J lost 5, with 22 bases in between. Written as DNA, the CDR3 is TGTGCCAGCAGCCCACTAAGGACGGAAGGGGGGGATCAGCCCCAGCATTTT. Translation gives CASSPLRTEGGDQPQHF.

This clonotype was counted between two and nine times. This CDR3 is CSARGGLWETQYF. CDR3 DNA sequence: TGCAGTGCTAGAGGGGGGCTTTGGGAGACCCAGTACTTC. This chain uses TRBV20-1 with TRBJ2-5, with D perhaps matching TRBD1 (6 bases). The CDR3 has 13 residues. In germline, CDR1 is DFQATT, CDR2 SNEGSKA (reference sequence). Trimming pared 1 base from V and 5 bases from J, leaving 11 bases between.

This clonotype was detected only a few times. The chain employs TRBV9 and TRBJ2-6; 8 nucleotides align to TRBD1. From germline, CDR1 is SGDLS and CDR2 YYNGEE. The CDR3 consists of 18 residues. After removal of 2 bases from V and 4 bases from J, the junction contained 11 bases not matched to a gene. The CDR3 reads CASSVGQGLFSGANVLTF. In nucleotides, the CDR3 is TGTGCCAGCAGCGTCGGACAGGGTTTGTTCTCGGGGGCCAACGTCCTGACTTTC.

This clonotype was seen just once. The chain uses TRBV15 and TRBJ2-3; the D gene could be TRBD1 or TRBD2 (5 bases each). Trimming shortened V by 0 bases and J by 5 bases, and 12 bases separated the two germline ends. This CDR3 spans 15 amino acids. Germline-derived CDR1 and CDR2 are LNHNV and YYDKDF (reference sequence). CDR3 region: CATSRDPFGGDTQYF. The CDR3 DNA is TGTGCCACCAGCAGAGATCCCTTTGGGGGAGATACGCAGTATTTT.

A few counts support this clonotype. The chain employs TRBV29-1 and TRBJ1-6; D uncertain. The CDR3 runs 16 residues. The V end lost 7 bases, the J end lost 6 bases, and 22 bases lay between the germline ends. Germline loops: CDR1 SQVTM, CDR2 ANQGSEA. The CDR3: CSATPPNLWLNSPLHF. The CDR3 DNA is TGCAGCGCGACCCCCCCGAATCTCTGGCTTAATTCACCCCTCCACTTT.

This clonotype occurred a few times. This sequence joins TRBV28 and TRBJ2-7; 8 bases map to TRBD1. The CDR3 length is 15 residues. CDR1 MDHEN and CDR2 SYDVKM come from the germline V gene. J gave up 3 bases and V 4 bases, and 8 bases lay outside the gene matches. The CDR3 DNA reads TGTGCCAGCAGTTCTCCTCAGGGGGCGAACTACGAGCAGTACTTC. It encodes CASSSPQGANYEQYF.

This clonotype was counted only a few times. The chain links TRBV28 to TRBJ1-2, with a possible D match to TRBD1 (5 bases). The ends were cut back, 6 bases at V and 6 bases at J, with 23 bases in the middle. The CDR3 sequence is 16 residues long. In germline, CDR1 is MDHEN, CDR2 SYDVKM. CDR3 region: CASSPQRGGLVHGYTF. Written as DNA, the CDR3 is TGTGCCAGCAGCCCGCAACGGGGGGGTCTGGTTCATGGCTACACCTTC.

J is TRBJ1-5 and V is TRBV29-1; D perhaps matches TRBD1 (5 bases). Per germline, CDR1 SQVTM and CDR2 ANQGSEA. The V gene lost 4 bases and the J gene lost 8 bases, with 15 bases spanning the gap. The CDR3 sequence is 13 residues long. The CDR3 region has the DNA TGCAGCGTTGTATTGGGGGAATACGAGCCCCAGCATTTT. Protein sequence: CSVVLGEYEPQHF.

This clonotype was recorded a few times. The V and J genes are TRBV6-2 or TRBV6-3 and TRBJ2-1, with 7 bases matching TRBD2. CDR1 is MNHEY and CDR2 is SVGEGT in the germline V gene. The CDR3 is made up of 13 amino acids. The junction had 5 bases not matched to a gene; V was cut back by 5 bases and J by 7 bases. CDR3: CASSLRLANEQFF. The CDR3 DNA follows: TGTGCCAGCAGTCTCCGACTAGCAAATGAGCAGTTCTTC.

V gene TRBV18 combines with J gene TRBJ1-1; no clear D. CDR1 KGHSH and CDR2 LQKENI come from the germline V gene. The CDR3 extends over 14 amino acids. Trimming cost V 2 bases and J 3 bases, with 10 bases left between them. The CDR3 protein is CASSPGVEDTEAFF. CDR3 nucleotide sequence: TGTGCCAGCTCACCAGGGGTGGAGGACACTGAAGCTTTCTTT.

V usage is TRBV4-1 and J usage is TRBJ1-2, with no clear D. This CDR3 comprises 15 residues. Trimming removed 5 bases from V and 4 bases from J, with 17 bases in between. Germline V CDR1 and CDR2: MGHRA, YSYEKL. The CDR3 region has the DNA TGCGCCAGCAGCTCTGCCGGGCCTGACGCCTATGGCTACACCTTC. Its translation: CASSSAGPDAYGYTF.

This CDR3 is CASSLGVANSPLHF. The CDR3, as DNA: TGTGCCAGCAGTTTAGGTGTAGCCAATTCACCCCTCCACTTT. V usage is TRBV28 and J usage is TRBJ1-6; D remains ambiguous. This CDR3 is built from 14 residues. Trimming removed 2 bases at V and 7 bases at J, with 9 bases between. CDR1 is MDHEN, CDR2 SYDVKM, per germline.

The chain employs TRBV4-3 and TRBJ2-7; 8 bases agree with TRBD1. CDR3 size: 16 residues. V lost 3 bases and J lost 0; bases outside the gene matches: 7. Per the germline V gene, CDR1 is LGHNA and CDR2 is YSLEER. In DNA form, the CDR3 reads TGCGCCAGCAGCCATCACCGGGACAGGAGCTCCTACGAGCAGTACTTC. Residues: CASSHHRDRSSYEQYF.

This clonotype showed up many times. This chain joins TRBV20-1 and TRBJ2-4; no clear D. From germline, CDR1 is DFQATT and CDR2 SNEGSKA (reference sequence). This CDR3 is built from 13 residues. The V end lost 3 bases, the J end lost 1 base, and 7 bases lay between the germline ends. The DNA of the CDR3 is TGCAGTGCTAGGATGGGGGCCAAAAACATTCAGTACTTC. Its translation is CSARMGAKNIQYF.

This chain uses TRBV20-1 with TRBJ1-1; weak D call: TRBD1 (6 bases). CDR3 length equals 15 residues. In germline, CDR1 is DFQATT, CDR2 SNEGSKA (reference sequence). Trimming removed 3 bases from V and 0 bases from J, with 14 bases in between. The chain's CDR3 is CSASWGRGLNTEAFF. In DNA form, the CDR3 reads TGCAGTGCTAGTTGGGGCAGGGGACTGAACACTGAAGCTTTCTTT.

This clonotype was counted only a few times. J is TRBJ1-2 and V is TRBV12-3 or TRBV12-4, with D unclear. Trimming removed 8 bases at V and 1 base at J, with 14 bases between. CDR3 length: 14 amino acids. CDR3 loop: CASRPVGGNYGYTF. CDR3 nucleotides: TGTGCCAGCCGACCCGTCGGTGGTAACTATGGCTACACCTTC.

The sample holds a few counts of this clonotype. This chain connects TRBV10-3 to TRBJ2-5; TRBD2 agrees at 15 bases. Germline trimming cut 6 bases from V and 5 bases from J; bases unmatched to any gene: 10. The CDR3 is 17 amino acids. Germline CDR1 is ENHRY and CDR2 is SYGVKD. CDR3 coding DNA: TGTGCCATCAGATCGGGACTAGCGGGGGGCCGGTTGGAGACCCAGTACTTC. Encoded protein: CAIRSGLAGGRLETQYF.

This clonotype showed up just a few times. The chain recombines TRBV29-1 with TRBJ1-1; D unresolved. Germline loops: CDR1 SQVTM, CDR2 ANQGSEA. Trimming cost V 3 bases and J 0 bases, with 11 bases left between them. CDR3 length equals 14 residues. CDR3 coding DNA: TGCAGCGTTGATACCCCCACAGTGAACACTGAAGCTTTCTTT. It encodes CSVDTPTVNTEAFF.

This clonotype was seen a handful of times. V is TRBV13 and J is TRBJ2-1; D possibly corresponds to TRBD2 (6 bases). The CDR3 length is 15 residues. Germline CDR1 and CDR2: PRHDT and FYEKMQ (reference sequence). V was trimmed by 5 bases and J by 8 bases, leaving 19 bases between them. CDR3 region: CASSLGGVAWDEQFF. The CDR3 DNA is TGTGCCAGCAGCCTCGGGGGAGTAGCATGGGATGAGCAGTTCTTC.

The chain is built from TRBV6-2 or TRBV6-3 and TRBJ1-4; no definite D call. Trimming stripped 5 bases from V and 0 bases from J, with 13 bases between. Germline V gives CDR1 MNHEY, CDR2 SVGEGT. The CDR3 totals 16 residues. The CDR3: CASSPRPRSTNEKLFF. CDR3 sequence (DNA): TGTGCCAGCAGTCCCCGACCAAGATCAACTAATGAAAAACTGTTTTTT.

This clonotype was recorded only once. The chain has TRBV4-1 and TRBJ1-5; 7 bases align to TRBD1. The J segment lost 0 bases and the V segment lost 5 bases, leaving 10 bases of the junction unmatched. Germline-derived CDR1 and CDR2 are MGHRA and YSYEKL. The CDR3 extends over 17 amino acids. The CDR3 spells CASSTVRGGTSNQPQHF. The CDR3 DNA is TGCGCCAGCAGCACAGTCAGGGGGGGGACTAGCAATCAGCCCCAGCATTTT.

The V and J genes are TRBV6-6 and TRBJ2-1; TRBD2 matches at 11 bases. V shed 8 bases, J shed 8 bases, and the junction held 11 bases outside the gene matches. This CDR3 contains 15 residues. Germline-derived CDR1 and CDR2 are MNHNY and SVGAGI (reference sequence). Here the CDR3 reads CASWGIAGGPYEQFF. The CDR3 region has the DNA TGTGCCAGCTGGGGAATAGCGGGGGGGCCTTATGAGCAGTTCTTC.

A few counts support this clonotype. This rearrangement joins TRBV15 to TRBJ1-1; possibly TRBD1 for D (5 bases). The germline V gene encodes CDR1 LNHNV and CDR2 YYDKDF (reference sequence). V gave up 3 bases and J gave up 0 bases, with 17 bases separating them. This CDR3 contains 17 residues. The CDR3 loop is CATSRELMTAMNTEAFF. For the CDR3, the DNA is TGTGCCACCAGCAGGGAACTGATGACAGCCATGAACACTGAAGCTTTCTTT.

In the case of this clonotype: The junction shows a germline mismatch at one end, possibly a read error. The chain has TRBV6-2 or TRBV6-3 and TRBJ1-2; no clear D gene. In germline, CDR1 is MNHEY, CDR2 SVGEGT. CDR3 length equals 14 residues. The CDR3 DNA reads as TGTGCCGGCAGTACCAGAGACGGTCCCTCAGGCTACACCTTC. This codes for CAGSTRDGPSGYTF.

On this clonotype itself: Just one base apart from a much larger clone, this may be a read error. CDR3 sequence: CASSSDALNTDAQYF. In DNA, the CDR3 is TGTGCCAGCAGTTCGGACGCTCTAAACACAGATGCGCAGTATTTT. The gene calls are TRBV28 and TRBJ2-3; unclear D gene. Germline CDR1 is MDHEN and CDR2 is SYDVKM. The CDR3 consists of 15 residues. Full variable domain (rest looked up from reference TRBV28 and TRBJ2-3): DVKVTQSSRYLVKRTGEKVFLECVQDMDHENMFWYRQDPGLGLRLIYFSYDVKMKEKGDIPEGYSVSREKKERFSLILESASTNQTSMYLCASSSDALNTDAQYFGPGTRLTVL.